The T cell receptor beta chain under discussion was sequenced for a study of Ad26.COV2.S vaccination and SARS-CoV-2 variants. Treatment reported: some 19 received Ad26.COV2.S at low or high dose, single or two shots; several received placebo; per-sample allocation not given. Sampling was performed 63 days after the first vaccine or placebo injection. Study-level results: Breadth, reportedly substantial, characterized the spike-specific CD8+ and CD4+ T cell responses after vaccination.

This CDR3 is 13 amino acids long. Germline lookup yields CDR1 KGHSH and CDR2 LQKENI. Trimming pared 5 bases from V and 1 base from J, leaving 7 bases between. On this clone: The antigen is not known.

Measured with immunoSEQ multiplex PCR; TCRdb has only the in-frame clones, and not every one. Among 350,000 to 500,000 clones, approximately 87% were seen once, and the ten largest hold less than 4%. The source was peripheral blood, collected in a trial of Ad26.COV2.S vaccine versus placebo. The TCR sequence derives from a person aged 18 to 59 who received the Ad26.COV2.S COVID-19 vaccine or a placebo. This rearrangement joins TRBV18 to TRBJ2-3; the D is unclear. Here the CDR3 reads CASSGSGTDTQYF. The CDR3 DNA sequence: TGTGCCAGCTCAGGGTCAGGCACAGATACGCAGTATTTT.